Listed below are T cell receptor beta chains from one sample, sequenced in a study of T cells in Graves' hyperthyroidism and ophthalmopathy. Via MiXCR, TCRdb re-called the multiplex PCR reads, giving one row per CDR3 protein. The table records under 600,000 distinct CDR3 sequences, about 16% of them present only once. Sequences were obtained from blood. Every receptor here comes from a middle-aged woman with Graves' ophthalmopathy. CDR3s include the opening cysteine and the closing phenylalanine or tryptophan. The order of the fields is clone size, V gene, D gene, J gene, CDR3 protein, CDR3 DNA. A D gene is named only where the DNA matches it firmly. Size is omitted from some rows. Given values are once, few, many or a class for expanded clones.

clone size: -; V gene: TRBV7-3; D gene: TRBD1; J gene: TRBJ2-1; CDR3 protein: CASSRQGVQSRGEQFF; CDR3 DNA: TGTGCCAGCAGCCGACAGGGTGTCCAAAGCCGCGGTGAGCAGTTCTTC
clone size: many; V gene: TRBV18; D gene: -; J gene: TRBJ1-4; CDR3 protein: CASSPPTAQGEKLFF; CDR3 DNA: TGTGCCAGCTCACCGCCGACAGCTCAAGGTGAAAAACTGTTTTTT
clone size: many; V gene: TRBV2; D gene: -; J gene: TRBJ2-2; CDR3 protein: CASSSRQTNTGELFF; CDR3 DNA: TGTGCCAGCAGTTCAAGACAGACGAACACCGGGGAGCTGTTTTTT
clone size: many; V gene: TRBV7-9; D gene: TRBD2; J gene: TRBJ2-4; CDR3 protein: CASSSGIAGMDIQYF; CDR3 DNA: TGTGCCAGCAGCTCCGGGATAGCGGGAATGGACATTCAGTACTTC
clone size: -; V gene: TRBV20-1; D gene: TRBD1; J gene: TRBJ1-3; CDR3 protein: CSARGQFDTIYF; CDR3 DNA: TGCAGTGCTAGGGGACAGTTTGACACCATATATTTT
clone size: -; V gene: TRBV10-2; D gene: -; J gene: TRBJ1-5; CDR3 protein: CASSESTQQSQHF; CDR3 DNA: TGCGCCAGCAGTGAGTCGACTCAACAGTCCCAGCATTTT
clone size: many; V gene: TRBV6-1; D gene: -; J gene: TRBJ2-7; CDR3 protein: CASIQAGSSYEQYF; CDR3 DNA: TGTGCCAGCATTCAGGCGGGGAGCTCCTACGAGCAATACTTC
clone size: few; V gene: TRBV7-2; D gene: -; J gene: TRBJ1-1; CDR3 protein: CASSTLWGNTEAFF; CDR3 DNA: TGTGCCAGCAGCACCCTCTGGGGGAACACTGAAGCTTTCTTT
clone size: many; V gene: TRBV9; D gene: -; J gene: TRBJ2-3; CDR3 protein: CASNPFELGFTDTQYF; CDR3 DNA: TGTGCCAGCAACCCTTTCGAACTAGGGTTCACAGATACGCAGTATTTT
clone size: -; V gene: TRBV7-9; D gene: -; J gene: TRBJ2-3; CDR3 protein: CASSLVLGPTDTQYF; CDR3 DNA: TGTGCCAGCAGCTTAGTGTTGGGACCCACAGATACGCAGTATTTT
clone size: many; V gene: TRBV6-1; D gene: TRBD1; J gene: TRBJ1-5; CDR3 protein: CASSKRQGGSNQPQHF; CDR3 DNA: TGTGCCAGCAGCAAACGCCAGGGGGGAAGCAATCAGCCCCAGCATTTT
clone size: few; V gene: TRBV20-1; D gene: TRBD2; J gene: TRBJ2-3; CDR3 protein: CSARGLGDYPTDTQYF; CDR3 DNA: TGCAGTGCTAGAGGATTAGGGGACTACCCCACAGATACGCAGTATTTT
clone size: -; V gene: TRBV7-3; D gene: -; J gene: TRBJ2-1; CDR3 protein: CASSLSQYNEQFF; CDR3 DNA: TGTGCCAGCAGCTTAAGTCAATACAATGAGCAGTTCTTC
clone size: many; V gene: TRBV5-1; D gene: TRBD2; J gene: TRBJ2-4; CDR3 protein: CASSGGLAENIQYF; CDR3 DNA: TGCGCCAGCAGCGGGGGACTAGCCGAAAACATTCAGTACTTC
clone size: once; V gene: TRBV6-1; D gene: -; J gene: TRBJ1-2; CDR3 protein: CASSPGGFAGYTF; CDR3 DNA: TGTGCCAGCAGCCCCGGGGGTTTCGCTGGCTACACCTTC
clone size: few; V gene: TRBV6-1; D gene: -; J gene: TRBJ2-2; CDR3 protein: CASSLWRGDTGELFF; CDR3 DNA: TGTGCCAGCAGTCTCTGGAGGGGAGACACCGGGGAGCTGTTTTTT
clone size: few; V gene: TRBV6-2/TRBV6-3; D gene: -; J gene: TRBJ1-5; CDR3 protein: CASSYQGMSPQHF; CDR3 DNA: TGTGCCAGCAGTTACCAGGGTATGTCGCCCCAGCATTTT
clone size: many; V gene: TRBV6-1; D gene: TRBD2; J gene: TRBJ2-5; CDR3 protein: CASSMLAGGRKTQYF; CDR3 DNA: TGTGCCAGCAGTATGCTAGCGGGAGGGCGGAAGACCCAGTACTTC
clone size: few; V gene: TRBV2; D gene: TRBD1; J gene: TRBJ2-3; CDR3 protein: CASIQGVTDTQYF; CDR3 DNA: TGTGCCAGCATCCAGGGGGTCACAGATACGCAGTATTTT
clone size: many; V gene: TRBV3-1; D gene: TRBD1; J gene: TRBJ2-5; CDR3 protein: CASSQEDRAYRQETQHF; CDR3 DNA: TGTGCCAGCAGCCAAGAGGACAGGGCATACCGCCAAGAGACCCAGCACTTC
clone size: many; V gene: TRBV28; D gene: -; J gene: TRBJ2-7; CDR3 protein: CASSLGFLYEQYF; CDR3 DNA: TGTGCCAGCAGTTTGGGATTCCTCTACGAGCAGTACTTC
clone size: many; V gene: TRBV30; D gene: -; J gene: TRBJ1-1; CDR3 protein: CAWSGPPLGTEAFF; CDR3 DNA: TGTGCCTGGAGTGGGCCCCCTCTAGGCACTGAAGCTTTCTTT
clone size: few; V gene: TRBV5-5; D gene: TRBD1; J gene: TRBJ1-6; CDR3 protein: CASSLTLTGAISPLHF; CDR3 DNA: TGTGCCAGCAGCTTAACACTTACAGGGGCCATCAGCCCCCTCCACTTT
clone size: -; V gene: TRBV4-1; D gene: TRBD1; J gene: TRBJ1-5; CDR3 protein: CASSQVITGGNQPQHF; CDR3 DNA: TGCGCCAGCAGCCAAGTGATAACAGGGGGCAATCAGCCCCAGCATTTT
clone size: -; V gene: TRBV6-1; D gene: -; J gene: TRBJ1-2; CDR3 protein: CARFDGGVGGYTF; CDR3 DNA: TGTGCCCGTTTTGACGGGGGGGTTGGAGGCTACACCTTC
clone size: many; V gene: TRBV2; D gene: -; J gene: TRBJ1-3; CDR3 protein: CASSGTSLVGELRGNTIYF; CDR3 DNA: TGTGCCAGCAGTGGAACCTCCCTGGTAGGGGAGCTTCGGGGAAACACCATATATTTT
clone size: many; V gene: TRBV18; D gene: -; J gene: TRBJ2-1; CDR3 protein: CASSPVLGVVEQFF; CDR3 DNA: TGTGCCAGCTCACCCGTCCTAGGGGTTGTTGAGCAGTTCTTC
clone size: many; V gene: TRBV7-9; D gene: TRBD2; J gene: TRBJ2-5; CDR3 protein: CASSLGGEGQETQYF; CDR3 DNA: TGTGCCAGCAGCTTAGGCGGGGAGGGCCAAGAGACCCAGTACTTC
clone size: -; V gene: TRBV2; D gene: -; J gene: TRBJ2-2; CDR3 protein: CASSEALRRGTGELFF; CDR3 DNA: TGTGCCAGCAGTGAAGCGCTTCGAAGGGGCACTGGGGAGCTGTTTTTT
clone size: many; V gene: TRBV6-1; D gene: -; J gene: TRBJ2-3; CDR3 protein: CASSENGGSTDTQYF; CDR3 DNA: TGTGCCAGCAGTGAAAACGGCGGAAGCACAGATACGCAGTATTTT
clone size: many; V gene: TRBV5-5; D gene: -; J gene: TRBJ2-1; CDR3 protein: CASSLGGRDNEQFF; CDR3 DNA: TGTGCCAGCAGCTTGGGGGGTCGCGACAATGAGCAGTTCTTC
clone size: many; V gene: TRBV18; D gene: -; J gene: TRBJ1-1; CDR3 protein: CASSSQGRLEAFF; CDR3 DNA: TGTGCCAGCTCATCCCAGGGCAGGCTTGAAGCTTTCTTT
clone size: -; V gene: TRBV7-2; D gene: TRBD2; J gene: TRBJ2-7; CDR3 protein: CASSQAAGNSYEQYF; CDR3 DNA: TGTGCCAGCAGCCAAGCAGCGGGAAACTCCTACGAGCAGTACTTC
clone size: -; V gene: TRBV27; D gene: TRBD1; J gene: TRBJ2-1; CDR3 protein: CASSLMGQPHNEQFF; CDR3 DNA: TGTGCCAGCAGTTTAATGGGACAGCCTCACAATGAGCAGTTCTTC
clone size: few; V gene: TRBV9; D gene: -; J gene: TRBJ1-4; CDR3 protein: CASSGMGGGEEKLFF; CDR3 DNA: TGTGCCAGCAGCGGTATGGGGGGCGGTGAGGAAAAACTGTTTTTT
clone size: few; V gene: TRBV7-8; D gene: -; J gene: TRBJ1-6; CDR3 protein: CASSLLPLNSPLHF; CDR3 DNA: TGTGCCAGCAGCCTGTTACCCCTTAATTCACCCCTCCACTTT
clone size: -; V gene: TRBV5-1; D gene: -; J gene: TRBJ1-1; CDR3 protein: CASSLVPGPGTEAFF; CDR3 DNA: TGCGCCAGCAGCTTGGTGCCAGGGCCGGGAACTGAAGCTTTCTTT
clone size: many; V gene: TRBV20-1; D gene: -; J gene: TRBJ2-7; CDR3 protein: CSANPPHYTRYEQYF; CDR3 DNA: TGCAGTGCTAATCCTCCTCATTACACCCGCTACGAGCAGTACTTC
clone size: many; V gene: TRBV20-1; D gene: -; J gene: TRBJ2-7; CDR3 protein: CSAQRGVDLGEQYF; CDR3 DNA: TGCAGTGCTCAAAGGGGGGTAGACTTGGGCGAGCAGTACTTC
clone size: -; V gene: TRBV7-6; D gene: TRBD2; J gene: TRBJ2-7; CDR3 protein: CASSNAGTSESYEQYF; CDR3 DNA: TGTGCCAGCAGCAACGCCGGGACTAGCGAGTCCTACGAGCAGTACTTC
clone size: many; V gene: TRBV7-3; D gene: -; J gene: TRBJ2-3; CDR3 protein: CASSLGGIGDTQYF; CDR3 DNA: TGTGCCAGCAGCTTAGGAGGGATCGGAGATACGCAGTATTTT
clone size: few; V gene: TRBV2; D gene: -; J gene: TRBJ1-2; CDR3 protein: CARGGGQGGYTF; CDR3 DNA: TGTGCGAGAGGCGGCGGGCAGGGTGGCTACACCTTC
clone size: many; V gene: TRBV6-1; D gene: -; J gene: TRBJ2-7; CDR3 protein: CASSFLPDRAYEQYF; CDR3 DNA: TGTGCCAGCAGTTTCCTCCCGGACCGAGCCTACGAGCAGTACTTC
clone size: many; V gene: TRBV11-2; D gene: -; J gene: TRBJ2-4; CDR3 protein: CASSLRGGSAKNIQYF; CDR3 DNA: TGTGCCAGCAGCTTAAGGGGGGGATCAGCCAAAAACATTCAGTACTTC
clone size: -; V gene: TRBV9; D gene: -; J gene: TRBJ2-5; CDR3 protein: CASSVVGGETQYF; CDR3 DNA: TGTGCCAGCAGCGTAGTTGGGGGGGAGACCCAGTACTTC
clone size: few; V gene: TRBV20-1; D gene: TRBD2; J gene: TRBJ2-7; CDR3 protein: CSAREALAGQRNEQYF; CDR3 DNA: TGCAGTGCTAGAGAGGCTCTAGCGGGCCAAAGGAACGAGCAGTACTTC
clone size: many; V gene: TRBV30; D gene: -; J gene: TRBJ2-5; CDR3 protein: CACQRGAKETQYF; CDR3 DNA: TGTGCCTGCCAGCGAGGGGCTAAGGAGACCCAGTACTTC
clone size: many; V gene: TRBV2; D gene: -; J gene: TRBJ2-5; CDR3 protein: CASRGTSQETQYF; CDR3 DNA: TGTGCCAGCAGAGGGACTTCCCAAGAGACCCAGTACTTC
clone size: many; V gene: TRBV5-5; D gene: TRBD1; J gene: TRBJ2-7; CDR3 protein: CASSRTGGLYEQYF; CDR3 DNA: TGTGCCAGCAGCCGGACAGGGGGCCTCTACGAGCAGTACTTC
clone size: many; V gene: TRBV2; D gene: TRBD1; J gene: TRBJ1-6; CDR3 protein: CASSDGTGYNSPLHF; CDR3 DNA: TGTGCCAGCAGTGACGGGACAGGTTATAATTCACCCCTCCACTTT
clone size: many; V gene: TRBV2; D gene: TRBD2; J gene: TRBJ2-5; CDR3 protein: CASSGGLAGSRETQYF; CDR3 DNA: TGTGCCAGCAGTGGGGGACTAGCGGGAAGTAGGGAGACCCAGTACTTC
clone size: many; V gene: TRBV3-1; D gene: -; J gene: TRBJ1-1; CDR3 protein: CASSQSTGGGTEAFF; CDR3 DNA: TGTGCCAGCAGCCAATCGACAGGAGGAGGCACTGAAGCTTTCTTT
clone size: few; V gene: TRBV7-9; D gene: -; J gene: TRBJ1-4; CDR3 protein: CASSLGTGLSEKLFF; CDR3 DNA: TGTGCCAGCAGCTTAGGCACAGGGTTGTCGGAAAAACTGTTTTTT
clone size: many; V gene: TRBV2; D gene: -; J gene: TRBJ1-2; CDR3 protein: CASSRPGTMDNYGYTF; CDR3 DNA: TGTGCCAGCAGCCGCCCCGGGACCATGGATAACTATGGCTACACCTTC
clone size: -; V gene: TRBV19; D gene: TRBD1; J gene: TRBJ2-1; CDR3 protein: CASSVRGQGYSNEQFF; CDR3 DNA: TGTGCCAGTAGTGTTCGGGGACAGGGCTACTCTAATGAGCAGTTCTTC
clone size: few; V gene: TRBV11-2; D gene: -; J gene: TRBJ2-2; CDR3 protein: CASSYSGHKNTGELFF; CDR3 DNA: TGTGCCAGCAGTTACTCGGGACATAAGAACACCGGGGAGCTGTTTTTT
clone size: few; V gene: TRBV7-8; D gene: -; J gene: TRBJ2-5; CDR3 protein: CASSLVSSQETQYF; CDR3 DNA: TGTGCCAGCAGCTTAGTTAGTTCCCAAGAGACCCAGTACTTC